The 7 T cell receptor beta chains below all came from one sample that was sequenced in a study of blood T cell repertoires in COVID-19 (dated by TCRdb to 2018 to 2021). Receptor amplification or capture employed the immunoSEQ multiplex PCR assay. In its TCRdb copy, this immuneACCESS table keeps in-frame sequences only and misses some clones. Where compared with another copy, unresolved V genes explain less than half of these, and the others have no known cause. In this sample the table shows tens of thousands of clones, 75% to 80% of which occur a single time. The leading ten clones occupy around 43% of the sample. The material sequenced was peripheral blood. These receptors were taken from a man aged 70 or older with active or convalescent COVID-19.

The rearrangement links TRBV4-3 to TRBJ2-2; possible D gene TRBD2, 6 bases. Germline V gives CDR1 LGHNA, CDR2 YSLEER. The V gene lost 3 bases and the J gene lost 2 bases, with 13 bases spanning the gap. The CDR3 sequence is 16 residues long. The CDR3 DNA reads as TGCGCCAGCAGCCAGGGATCTAGCGCCAACACCGGGGAGCTGTTTTTT. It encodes CASSQGSSANTGELFF.

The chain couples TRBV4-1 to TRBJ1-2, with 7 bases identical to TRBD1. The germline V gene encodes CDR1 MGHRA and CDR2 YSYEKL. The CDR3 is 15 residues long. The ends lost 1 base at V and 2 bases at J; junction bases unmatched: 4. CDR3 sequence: CASSQARDSNYGYTF. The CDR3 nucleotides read TGCGCCAGCAGCCAAGCCCGGGACAGCAACTATGGCTACACCTTC.

CDR3 protein: CASSVRQGTSGGAATQYF. In DNA form, the CDR3 reads TGTGCCAGCAGCGTGAGACAGGGTACTAGCGGGGGGGCGGCGACCCAGTACTTC. The rearrangement links TRBV9 to TRBJ2-5; 13 bases align to TRBD2. CDR3 length: 18 residues. Trimming took 2 bases from V and 7 from J; bases not matched to a gene: 14. The germline CDR1 and CDR2 sequences are SGDLS and YYNGEE.

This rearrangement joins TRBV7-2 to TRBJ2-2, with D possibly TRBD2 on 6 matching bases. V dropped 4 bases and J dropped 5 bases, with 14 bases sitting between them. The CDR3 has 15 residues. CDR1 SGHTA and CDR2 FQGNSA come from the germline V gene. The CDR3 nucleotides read TGTGCCAGCAGCTCCCCGGGAGCGCGAACCGGGGAGCTGTTTTTT. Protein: CASSSPGARTGELFF. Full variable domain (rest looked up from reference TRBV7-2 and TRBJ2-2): GAGVSQSPSNKVTEKGKDVELRCDPISGHTALYWYRQSLGQGLEFLIYFQGNSAPDKSGLPSDRFSAERTGGSVSTLTIQRTQQEDSAVYLCASSSPGARTGELFFGEGSRLTVL.

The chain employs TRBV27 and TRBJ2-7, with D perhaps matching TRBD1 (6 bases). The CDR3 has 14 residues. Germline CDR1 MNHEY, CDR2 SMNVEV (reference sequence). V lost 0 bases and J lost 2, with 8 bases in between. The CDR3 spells CASSLSTGAYEQYF. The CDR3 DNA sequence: TGTGCCAGCAGTTTATCGACAGGAGCCTACGAGCAGTACTTC.

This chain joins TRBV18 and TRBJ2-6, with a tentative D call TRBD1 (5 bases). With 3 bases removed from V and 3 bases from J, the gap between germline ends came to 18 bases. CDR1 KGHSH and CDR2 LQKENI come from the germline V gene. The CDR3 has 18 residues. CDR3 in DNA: TGTGCCAGCTCACCCTACAGGCCTCCATCGTATGGGGCCAACGTCCTGACTTTC. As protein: CASSPYRPPSYGANVLTF.

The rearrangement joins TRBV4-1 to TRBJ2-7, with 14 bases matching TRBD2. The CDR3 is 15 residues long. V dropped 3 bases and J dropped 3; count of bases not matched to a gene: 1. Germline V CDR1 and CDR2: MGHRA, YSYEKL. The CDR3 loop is CASSHGLAGGYEQYF. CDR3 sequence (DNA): TGCGCCAGCAGCCACGGACTAGCGGGGGGCTACGAGCAGTACTTC.